This T cell receptor beta chain was recovered during a study of blood T cell repertoires in COVID-19. Measured with immunoSEQ multiplex PCR; TCRdb has only the in-frame clones, and not every one. The sample holds about 63,000 clones, 65% to 80% seen once. This CDR3 is 16 amino acids long. Germline-derived CDR1 and CDR2 are SGHAT and FQNNGV. V shed 5 bases, J shed 5 bases, and the junction held 11 bases outside the gene matches. This chain uses TRBV11-2 with TRBJ1-4, with TRBD1 matching 7 bases. This clonotype originated in a human donor in a cohort sampled during active COVID-19. Material: peripheral blood. CDR3 DNA sequence: TGTGCCAGCAGCCCGAGGTGGGGACAGCTCAATGAAAAACTGTTTTTT. Its translation is CASSPRWGQLNEKLFF.